This T cell receptor beta chain was obtained from a study of T-cell reconstitution after alpha-beta-depleted transplantation in children. The CDR3 contains 16 residues. Per the germline V gene, CDR1 is SGHRS and CDR2 is YFSETQ. A note on this clonotype: With a much larger clone just one base away, this may be a read error.

Unique molecular identifiers featured in how the TCRbeta library was prepared. TCRdb re-derived calls from the PCR reads in MiXCR, one entry per CDR3 protein. Among a few hundred thousand distinct CDR3 sequences listed, under 13% were seen once. The material sequenced was PBMCs from the stem cell graft donor, taken from the stem cell graft. This clonotype originated in a human donor who donated a stem cell graft to a child with acute myeloid leukemia. This chain joins TRBV5-1 and TRBJ2-2; 8 nucleotides align to TRBD1. The CDR3 sequence: CASSLGQGTVTGDLFF. DNA of the CDR3: TGCGCCAGCAGCTTGGGACAGGGGACGGTCACCGGGGACCTGTTTTTT.